A selection of T cell receptor beta chains follows, all from one sample in a study of shared clonotypes between healthy human individuals. Libraries were prepared by immunoSEQ multiplex PCR; TCRdb keeps only in-frame clonotypes and omits some of them. The data show around 700,000 clones, 90% to 95% seen once. Sequencing was done on a sample of naive CD8+ T cells sorted from blood. The receptors were sampled from a man aged 25 to 45 in good health. The conserved cysteine and the conserved F or W are not part of the CDR3 here.

J,V,CDR3
TRBJ1-5,TRBV7-2,ASSLRTGGQPQH
TRBJ2-1,TRBV2,ASSTSLAGMLQF
TRBJ2-1,TRBV30,AWRSGTGGYNEQF
TRBJ2-7,TRBV7-2,ASSLGIVGEQY
TRBJ2-7,TRBV5-5,ASSFVGATYEQY
TRBJ2-7,TRBV7-3,ASSLIGPTYEQY
TRBJ2-7,TRBV9,ASSGPSGQGLAYEQY
TRBJ2-1,TRBV18,ASSPQGLAGYNNEQF
TRBJ2-7,TRBV11-2,ASRHGLAGNHEQY
TRBJ2-1,TRBV9,ASSAQSIDEQF
TRBJ2-2,TRBV5-1,ASSFRPAGANTGELF
TRBJ1-5,TRBV7-9,ASSLDASNQPQH
TRBJ2-7,TRBV29-1,SVAPGQGPYEQY
TRBJ2-3,TRBV15,ATSRDWGRGADTQY
TRBJ2-7,TRBV19,ASSSTAVGDEQY
TRBJ1-2,TRBV19,ASSSTQVVMFSNYGYT
TRBJ1-2,TRBV5-5,ASRNTGGPNYGYT
TRBJ2-3,TRBV15,ATSRDRAGGPDTQY
TRBJ2-7,TRBV4-1,ASSPGGGYEQY
TRBJ2-5,TRBV27,ASSLSPGGLTQY
TRBJ2-5,TRBV27,ASYTNRETQY
TRBJ2-7,TRBV27,ASSFQRDAYEQY
TRBJ2-1,TRBV7-9,ASTEKRSSYNEQF
TRBJ1-3,TRBV9,ASSVAGTANSGNTIY
TRBJ2-2,TRBV5-5,ASALPGTVNTGELF
TRBJ2-7,TRBV28,ASTLRDGYYEQY
TRBJ2-7,TRBV30,AGTGNFSYEQY
TRBJ1-2,TRBV4-3,ASSLRDREAPYGYT
TRBJ2-1,TRBV6-1,ASSGLVGSSYNEQF
TRBJ2-7,TRBV2,ASSEWTGVLEQY
TRBJ2-4,TRBV7-9,ASSGSRAGTAEAKNIQY
TRBJ2-2,TRBV30,AWTVGTGELF
TRBJ2-3,TRBV15,ATSRAGYGSTDTQY
TRBJ2-7,TRBV7-9,ASSRRTSGISYEQY
TRBJ2-7,TRBV6-1,ASSVPLAGNGMAPYEQY
TRBJ2-3,TRBV5-8,ASSHGTDTQY
TRBJ2-6,TRBV7-9,ASTHPERTSGANVLT
TRBJ2-1,TRBV29-1,SGAPADHNEQF
TRBJ1-5,TRBV27,ASSLGRGQPQH
TRBJ2-3,TRBV27,ASSLQGDTQY
TRBJ2-7,TRBV5-4,ASSLETGSEQY
TRBJ2-3,TRBV6-5,ASSRQGQSTDTQY
TRBJ1-5,TRBV6-1,ASSEEGDRLDNQPQH
TRBJ1-4,TRBV7-9,ASSHPSSEKLF
TRBJ2-2,TRBV19,ASSIGTYTGELF
TRBJ2-2,TRBV21-1,ASSALAGLGTGELF
TRBJ2-7,TRBV27,ASSLSRGTYEQY
TRBJ2-1,TRBV28,ASSNPRTYRF
TRBJ2-6,TRBV19,ASTPVFAGANVLT
TRBJ1-4,TRBV6-1,ASSESPGGTEKLF
TRBJ2-1,TRBV4-1,ASSQGSGAYNEQF
TRBJ2-6,TRBV10-1,VAQSRANVLT
TRBJ2-3,TRBV7-9,ASSLVQRGADTQY